A single sample gave rise to the 26 T cell receptor beta chains below, sequenced in a study of T-cell reconstitution after alpha-beta-depleted transplantation in children. The TCRbeta library was prepared with unique molecular identifiers. TCRdb fed the PCR reads into MiXCR, producing one record per CDR3 protein. The profile covers a few hundred thousand distinct CDR3 sequences, with over 10% appearing a single time and about 2.2% taken by the ten largest. The sequencing here drew on PBMCs, mostly from graft donor cells, taken 360 days after TCRalphabeta/CD19-depleted stem cell transplant. Every receptor here comes from a male patient younger than 18 who had a stem cell transplant for acute myeloid leukemia, so the T cells may come from the graft donor.

This chain joins TRBV4-3 and TRBJ2-7; tentatively, D is TRBD2 (6 bases). The CDR3 is 15 amino acids. Trimming took 0 bases from V and 5 from J, leaving 14 bases between them. Germline V gene data show CDR1 as LGHNA and CDR2 as YSLEER. CDR3 DNA sequence: TGCGCCAGCAGCCAAGATTATCTCGGGAGCCACGAGCAGTACTTC. Protein product: CASSQDYLGSHEQYF.

This clonotype was counted a few times. The V and J genes are TRBV29-1 and TRBJ2-5; possible D gene TRBD2, 6 bases. V shed 4 bases and J shed 4 bases, with 22 bases lying between them. Germline values: CDR1 SQVTM, CDR2 ANQGSEA. This CDR3 contains 16 residues. DNA of the CDR3: TGCAGCGTTGCACCATTCCTTACTAGCTGGGGAGAGACCCAGTACTTC. It translates to CSVAPFLTSWGETQYF.

This clonotype was detected only a few times. The rearrangement links TRBV28 to TRBJ2-1; TRBD2 aligns across 9 bases. V lost 8 bases, J lost 7 bases, and 9 bases stayed unmatched. Germline lookup yields CDR1 MDHEN and CDR2 SYDVKM. CDR3 length: 14 residues. This CDR3 is CASPASGNKNEQFF. The CDR3, as DNA: TGTGCCAGCCCGGCTAGCGGGAATAAAAATGAGCAGTTCTTC.

This clonotype was seen at least ten times. CDR3 protein: CSVERVAKNIQYF. CDR3 bases: TGCAGCGTTGAACGGGTTGCCAAAAACATTCAGTACTTC. This chain uses TRBV29-1 with TRBJ2-4; D is undetermined. CDR1 is SQVTM and CDR2 is ANQGSEA in the germline V gene. Trimming took off 2 bases at V and 1 base at J, with 6 bases between the two ends. CDR3 length: 13 amino acids. The full variable domain, with the rest looked up from reference TRBV29-1 and TRBJ2-4, is SAVISQKPSRDICQRGTSLTIQCQVDSQVTMMFWYRQQPGQSLTLIATANQGSEATYESGFVIDKFPISRPNLTFSTLTVSNMSPEDSSIYLCSVERVAKNIQYFGAGTRLSVL.

The chain employs TRBV7-2 and TRBJ1-2; 8 bases are shared with TRBD1. V was clipped by 1 base and J by 8 bases; unmatched bases: 3. The CDR3 is 13 residues long. CDR1 SGHTA and CDR2 FQGNSA come from the germline V gene. The CDR3 DNA reads TGTGCCAGCAGCTTAGGGACAGGGCGAGGCTACACCTTC. As protein: CASSLGTGRGYTF.

V is TRBV2 and J is TRBJ2-3; perhaps D is TRBD1 or TRBD2 (6 bases each). This CDR3 has 11 residues. Per the germline V gene, CDR1 is SNHLY and CDR2 is FYNNEI. Trimming shortened V by 10 bases and J by 5 bases, and 10 bases separated the two germline ends. CDR3 region: CATKGGDTQYF. As DNA, the CDR3 is TGTGCCACCAAGGGGGGAGATACGCAGTATTTT.

This clonotype has just a few counts. The rearrangement joins TRBV9 to TRBJ2-2, with 9 bases identical to TRBD2. V shed 2 bases, J shed 5 bases, and the junction held 7 bases outside the gene matches. The CDR3 loop spans 16 amino acids. Germline CDR1 SGDLS, CDR2 YYNGEE. The CDR3 coding sequence is TGTGCCAGCAGCGTTGGCGGGAGGGCCGGTACCGGGGAGCTGTTTTTT. Its translation is CASSVGGRAGTGELFF.

There are a few counts of this clonotype. The chain employs TRBV20-1 and TRBJ2-2; 9 bases agree with TRBD2. CDR3 length: 18 residues. The germline gives CDR1 DFQATT, CDR2 SNEGSKA (reference sequence). The V segment lost 5 bases and the J segment 7 bases; nucleotides outside the gene matches: 20. CDR3 nucleotide sequence: TGCAGTGCTTCAATCCCTTGGGCGGGAGGGCAATCCGGCGGGGAGCTGTTTTTT. Protein product: CSASIPWAGGQSGGELFF.

This clonotype showed up many times. The chain is built from TRBV20-1 and TRBJ2-1; 12 bases fit TRBD2. Germline CDR1 DFQATT, CDR2 SNEGSKA (reference sequence). The CDR3 consists of 16 residues. Trimming cost V 2 bases and J 4 bases; bases outside gene matches: 6. CDR3 sequence (DNA): TGCAGTGCTAGACCCCCGACTAGCGGGGGATACAATGAGCAGTTCTTC. Residues: CSARPPTSGGYNEQFF.

The V call is TRBV28, the J call TRBJ2-5, with 9 bases matching TRBD1. CDR1 is MDHEN and CDR2 is SYDVKM in the germline V gene. This CDR3 has 14 residues. V shed 4 bases and J 4 bases; nucleotides not matched to a gene: 4. CDR3 DNA: TGTGCCAGCAGTTCTGGACAGGGGACAGAGACCCAGTACTTC. Translation gives CASSSGQGTETQYF.

There are many counts of this clonotype. The chain's CDR3 is CASSLDPDTQYF. The DNA for the CDR3 is TGTGCCAGCAGCTTAGATCCAGATACGCAGTATTTT. This chain links TRBV11-3 with TRBJ2-3; D not certain. This CDR3 is 12 amino acids long. From germline, CDR1 is SGHNT and CDR2 YENEEA. Trimming shortened V by 0 bases and J by 4 bases, and 2 bases separated the two germline ends.

This clonotype has a count of ten or more. This rearrangement joins TRBV11-2 to TRBJ2-2; D possibly corresponds to TRBD1 (6 bases). The V end was cut by 4 bases, the J end by 4 bases, with 13 bases between. Germline CDR1 and CDR2: SGHAT and FQNNGV. This CDR3 has 15 amino acids. The CDR3 loop is CASSSLLGATGELFF. CDR3 bases: TGTGCCAGCAGCTCCCTGTTGGGGGCCACCGGGGAGCTGTTTTTT.

V is TRBV11-1 and J is TRBJ2-2; tentative D call: TRBD1 (5 bases). V gave up 4 bases and J gave up 4 bases, with 13 bases separating them. The CDR3 consists of 15 residues. Germline values: CDR1 SGHAT, CDR2 FQDESV (reference sequence). In nucleotides, the CDR3 is TGTGCCAGCAGCTCAATTTCAGGGCGCACCGGGGAGCTGTTTTTT. Protein product: CASSSISGRTGELFF.

This clonotype was recorded a few times. The chain couples TRBV7-2 to TRBJ2-3; 9 nucleotides agree with TRBD2. V trimming: 2 bases; J trimming: 4 bases; junction bases outside the gene matches: 10. This CDR3 spans 17 amino acids. Per germline, CDR1 SGHTA and CDR2 FQGNSA. CDR3: CASSLRLGLARPDTQYF. In nucleotides, the CDR3 is TGTGCCAGCAGCTTAAGATTGGGACTAGCAAGGCCAGATACGCAGTATTTT.

The chain joins TRBV6-5 to TRBJ2-5; 11 bases line up with TRBD2. In germline, CDR1 is MNHEY, CDR2 SVGAGI. The CDR3 has 17 residues. Trimming cost V 0 bases and J 5 bases; bases outside gene matches: 8. The DNA of the CDR3 is TGTGCCAGCAGTTACTCGTTTAGCGGGAGGGCCGGTGAGACCCAGTACTTC. Its protein is CASSYSFSGRAGETQYF.

V and J are TRBV27 and TRBJ2-7, with a tentative D call TRBD1 (6 bases). V lost 5 bases and J lost 2, with 16 bases in between. Per germline, CDR1 MNHEY and CDR2 SMNVEV (reference sequence). This CDR3 comprises 15 residues. DNA of the CDR3: TGTGCCAGCAGTCCCGGGACAACCTTAGCCTACGAGCAGTACTTC. Translated: CASSPGTTLAYEQYF.

There are a few counts of this clonotype. This sequence joins TRBV29-1 and TRBJ2-4; TRBD2 might be the D (7 bases). Per the germline V gene, CDR1 is SQVTM and CDR2 is ANQGSEA. V lost 1 base and J 3 bases, leaving 10 bases between the germline ends. The CDR3 covers 14 residues. CDR3 nucleotides: TGCAGCGTTGAAGGGGGGGGCCGCAAAAACATTCAGTACTTC. It codes for CSVEGGGRKNIQYF.

This sequence joins TRBV20-1 and TRBJ1-1; no clear D gene. CDR1 and CDR2 (germline): DFQATT, SNEGSKA (reference sequence). V shed 6 bases and J shed 1 base, with 15 bases lying between them. The CDR3 sequence is 14 residues long. The CDR3 nucleotides read TGCAGTGCCCATCTTGATGGAGCGAACACTGAAGCTTTCTTT. It yields the protein CSAHLDGANTEAFF.

V is TRBV4-3 and J is TRBJ1-6; D unclear. The V and J ends lost 1 base and 1 base respectively, with 8 bases between them. The CDR3 is 16 amino acids. The germline V gene has CDR1 LGHNA and CDR2 YSLEER. The CDR3 DNA is TGCGCCAGCAGCCAAGTCTCTCCGTCCTATAATTCACCCCTCCACTTT. It specifies CASSQVSPSYNSPLHF.

This clonotype has a handful of counts. The CDR3, as DNA: TGTGCCAGCAGCGGACAGGGATCTGGGGCCAACGTCCTGACTTTC. Its protein is CASSGQGSGANVLTF. The chain has TRBV2 and TRBJ2-6; 8 nucleotides align to TRBD1. Germline values: CDR1 SNHLY, CDR2 FYNNEI. The CDR3 is 15 residues long. J was trimmed by 1 base and V by 6 bases; bases with no gene match: 2.

This clonotype was observed a handful of times. The V gene is TRBV20-1, the J gene TRBJ1-1, with TRBD1 matching over 7 bases. V lost 5 bases, J lost 2 bases, and 5 bases stayed unmatched. CDR1 DFQATT and CDR2 SNEGSKA come from the germline V gene (reference sequence). This CDR3 is built from 13 residues. The CDR3 is CSAQGTVNTEAFF. The CDR3 nucleotides are TGCAGTGCTCAGGGGACAGTTAACACTGAAGCTTTCTTT.

This clonotype was counted many times. The CDR3 DNA reads TGCGCCAGCAGCCGGGGACTAGCGGGCGTAGCCAAAAACATTCAGTACTTC. This codes for CASSRGLAGVAKNIQYF. V usage is TRBV5-1 and J usage is TRBJ2-4, with 12 nucleotides matching TRBD2. This CDR3 comprises 17 residues. Losses at the gene ends were 4 bases for V and 0 bases for J; bases not matched to a gene: 5. The germline gives CDR1 SGHRS, CDR2 YFSETQ.

This clonotype was detected many times. This rearrangement joins TRBV15 to TRBJ1-1; maybe TRBD1 (5 bases). CDR1 LNHNV and CDR2 YYDKDF come from the germline V gene (reference sequence). This CDR3 comprises 13 residues. V lost 2 bases to trimming and J lost 10 bases, with 14 bases between them. CDR3 sequence (DNA): TGTGCCACCAGCAGAAGGGAGGGACGAGTAGCTTTCTTT. Protein sequence: CATSRREGRVAFF.

The chain joins TRBV28 to TRBJ1-2; D might be TRBD1 (6 bases). The CDR3 length is 17 residues. V dropped 1 base and J dropped 1 base, with 16 bases sitting between them. Germline loops: CDR1 MDHEN, CDR2 SYDVKM. CDR3 sequence (DNA): TGTGCCAGCAGTTTATCGCTATACAGGGTCTTTAACTATGGCTACACCTTC. Residues: CASSLSLYRVFNYGYTF.

Details on this clonotype: One base away lies a much larger clone, so this may be a sequencing read error. This CDR3 is missing its conserved last phenylalanine or tryptophan, likely due to a read error. The chain is built from TRBV28 and TRBJ2-7, with D perhaps matching TRBD1 (6 bases). The CDR3 has 15 amino acids. From germline, CDR1 is MDHEN and CDR2 SYDVKM. Trimming cost V 5 bases and J 0 bases, with 14 bases left between them. CDR3 nucleotide sequence: TGTGCCAGCAGTGCCACAGGGACAAGCTCCTACGAGCAGTACTGC. It yields the protein CASSATGTSSYEQYC.

This clonotype was seen only a few times. The chain recombines TRBV5-1 with TRBJ2-7; 10 bases map to TRBD1. The V gene's germline CDR1 is SGHRS and CDR2 YFSETQ. Trimming at V came to 4 bases and at J to 6 bases, leaving 7 bases not matched to a gene. This CDR3 comprises 14 residues. As DNA, the CDR3 is TGCGCCAGCAGCAGAGGACAGGGGGGTTTCGAGCAGTACTTC. Translated: CASSRGQGGFEQYF.